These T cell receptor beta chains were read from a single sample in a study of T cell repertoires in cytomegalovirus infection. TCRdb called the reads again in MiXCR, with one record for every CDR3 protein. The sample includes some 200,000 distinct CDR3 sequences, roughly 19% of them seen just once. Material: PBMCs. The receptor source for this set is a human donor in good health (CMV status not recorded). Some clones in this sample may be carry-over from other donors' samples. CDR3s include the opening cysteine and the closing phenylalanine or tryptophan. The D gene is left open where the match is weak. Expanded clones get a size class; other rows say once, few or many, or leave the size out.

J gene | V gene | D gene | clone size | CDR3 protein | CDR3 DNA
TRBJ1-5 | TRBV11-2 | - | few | CASSQKLGGGDSNQPQHF | TGTGCCAGCAGCCAAAAGTTAGGGGGGGGCGATAGCAATCAGCCCCAGCATTTT
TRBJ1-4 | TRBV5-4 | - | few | CASSFKWGATDEKLFF | TGTGCCAGCAGCTTTAAATGGGGGGCTACAGATGAAAAACTGTTTTTT
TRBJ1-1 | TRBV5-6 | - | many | CASSLRGGTEAFF | TGTGCCAGCAGCTTGCGGGGTGGCACTGAAGCTTTCTTT
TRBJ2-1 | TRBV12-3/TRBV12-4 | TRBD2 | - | CASRLTSGGPYNEQFF | TGTGCCAGCAGACTTACTAGCGGGGGCCCGTACAATGAGCAGTTCTTC
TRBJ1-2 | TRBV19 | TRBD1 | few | CASMRTGPGGYTF | TGTGCCAGTATGCGGACAGGGCCGGGAGGCTACACCTTC
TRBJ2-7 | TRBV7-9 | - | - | CASSFLQGGGEQYF | TGTGCCAGCAGCTTTTTACAGGGCGGTGGCGAGCAGTACTTC
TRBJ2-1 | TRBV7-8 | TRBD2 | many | CASSAEGLAVYNEQFF | TGTGCCAGCAGCGCCGAGGGGCTAGCGGTCTACAATGAGCAGTTCTTC
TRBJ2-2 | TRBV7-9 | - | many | CASSPAGTGELFF | TGTGCCAGCAGCCCGGCTGGCACCGGGGAGCTGTTTTTT
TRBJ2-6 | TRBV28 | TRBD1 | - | CASTPGGSGANVLTF | TGTGCCAGCACCCCAGGGGGCTCTGGGGCCAACGTCCTGACTTTC
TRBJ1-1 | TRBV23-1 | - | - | CASSPPGKLGLGTEAFF | TGCGCCAGCAGTCCCCCGGGAAAGCTGGGCCTGGGCACTGAAGCTTTCTTT
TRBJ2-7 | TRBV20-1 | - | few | CSRRGSPYEQYF | TGCAGTCGACGGGGGAGCCCCTACGAGCAGTACTTC
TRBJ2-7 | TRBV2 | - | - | CASSEMGEQYF | TGTGCCAGCAGTGAAATGGGAGAGCAGTACTTC
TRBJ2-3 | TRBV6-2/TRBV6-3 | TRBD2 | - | CASSYPSRRTSGLLDTQYF | TGTGCCAGCAGTTACCCCTCACGACGGACTAGCGGGCTTCTAGATACGCAGTATTTT
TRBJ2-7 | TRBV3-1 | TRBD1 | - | CASSQGRRDRSSYEQYF | TGTGCCAGCAGCCAAGGACGGAGGGACAGGAGCTCCTACGAGCAGTACTTC
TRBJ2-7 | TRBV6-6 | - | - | CASSYSTEVSF | TGTGCCAGCAGTTACTCGACGGAGGTGAGCTTC
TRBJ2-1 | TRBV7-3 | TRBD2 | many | CASSVSGGGYNEQFF | TGTGCCAGCAGCGTTAGCGGGGGCGGCTACAATGAGCAGTTCTTC
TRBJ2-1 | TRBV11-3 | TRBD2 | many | CASSLKLAGASEQFF | TGTGCCAGCAGCCTTAAACTAGCGGGAGCAAGTGAGCAGTTCTTC
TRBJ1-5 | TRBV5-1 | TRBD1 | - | CASSLGTEGYQPQHF | TGCGCCAGCAGCCTAGGGACAGAAGGGTATCAGCCCCAGCATTTT
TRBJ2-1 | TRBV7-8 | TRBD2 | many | CASSVPGLAHNEQFF | TGTGCCAGCAGCGTACCGGGACTAGCCCACAATGAGCAGTTCTTC
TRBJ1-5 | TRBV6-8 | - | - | CASSYAEEGRQPQHF | TGTGCCAGCAGTTACGCAGAGGAGGGACGGCAGCCCCAGCATTTT
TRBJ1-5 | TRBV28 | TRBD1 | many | CASTTGGQGQPQHF | TGTGCCAGCACGACAGGGGGGCAGGGTCAGCCCCAGCATTTT
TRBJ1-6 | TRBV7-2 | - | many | CASSENSPLHF | TGTGCCAGCAGCGAAAATTCACCCCTCCACTTT